This is a list of T cell receptor beta chains from one sample in a study of T-cell reconstitution after alpha-beta-depleted transplantation in children. TCRdb recomputed calls from the PCR reads with MiXCR, one row per CDR3 protein. This table has about 370,000 distinct CDR3 sequences, roughly 20% appearing once. Sequenced here: PBMCs from the stem cell graft donor, sampled from the stem cell graft. The receptors stem from a human donor who donated a stem cell graft to a child with acute myeloid leukemia. Each CDR3 is given with its conserved first and last residue. The order of the fields is V gene, clone size, D gene, J gene, CDR3 protein, CDR3 DNA. The D gene is left open where the match is weak. Clone size is not always given. Where it is, it says once, few, many or a class for expanded clones.

v_call: TRBV28; clone_size: .; d_call: .; j_call: TRBJ2-7; cdr3_aa: CASSLAGLTLDEQYF; cdr3_nt: TGTGCCAGCAGTTTGGCGGGACTCACCCTGGACGAGCAGTACTTC
v_call: TRBV12-3/TRBV12-4; clone_size: few; d_call: .; j_call: TRBJ2-7; cdr3_aa: CASSTTVEQYF; cdr3_nt: TGTGCCAGCAGTACGACGGTCGAGCAGTACTTC
v_call: TRBV7-2; clone_size: few; d_call: TRBD2; j_call: TRBJ2-1; cdr3_aa: CASSSVAGRRPYNEQFF; cdr3_nt: TGTGCCAGCAGCTCGGTAGCGGGCCGACGGCCCTACAATGAGCAGTTCTTC
v_call: TRBV20-1; clone_size: many; d_call: TRBD2; j_call: TRBJ2-1; cdr3_aa: CSATSPGTRSYNEQFF; cdr3_nt: TGCAGTGCCACGTCCCCCGGGACTAGGAGCTACAATGAGCAGTTCTTC
v_call: TRBV12-3/TRBV12-4; clone_size: .; d_call: TRBD2; j_call: TRBJ2-7; cdr3_aa: CASREREGREQYF; cdr3_nt: TGTGCCAGCAGAGAGCGGGAGGGCCGGGAGCAGTACTTC
v_call: TRBV20-1; clone_size: many; d_call: TRBD2; j_call: TRBJ2-1; cdr3_aa: CSAREPTSGRRNEQFF; cdr3_nt: TGCAGTGCTAGAGAGCCGACTAGCGGGAGAAGAAATGAGCAGTTCTTC
v_call: TRBV29-1; clone_size: many; d_call: .; j_call: TRBJ2-7; cdr3_aa: CSVDLDDLGPYEQYF; cdr3_nt: TGCAGCGTTGACCTCGACGACCTCGGGCCCTACGAGCAGTACTTC
v_call: TRBV28; clone_size: .; d_call: .; j_call: TRBJ1-1; cdr3_aa: CASSLVGSQNTEAFF; cdr3_nt: TGTGCCAGCAGTTTAGTTGGCAGCCAGAACACTGAAGCTTTCTTT
v_call: TRBV3-1; clone_size: .; d_call: .; j_call: TRBJ2-1; cdr3_aa: CASTRPGGGEQFF; cdr3_nt: TGTGCCAGCACCCGACCAGGCGGTGGTGAGCAGTTCTTC
v_call: TRBV3-1; clone_size: .; d_call: .; j_call: TRBJ2-7; cdr3_aa: CASSPEERKQYF; cdr3_nt: TGTGCCAGCAGCCCGGAAGAGAGAAAGCAGTACTTC
v_call: TRBV10-2; clone_size: few; d_call: .; j_call: TRBJ2-5; cdr3_aa: CASSDMDSQETQYF; cdr3_nt: TGCGCCAGCAGTGATATGGACAGTCAAGAGACCCAGTACTTC
v_call: TRBV11-3; clone_size: .; d_call: TRBD2; j_call: TRBJ2-2; cdr3_aa: CASKLAGNTGELFF; cdr3_nt: TGTGCCAGCAAACTAGCGGGCAACACCGGGGAGCTGTTTTTT
v_call: TRBV12-3/TRBV12-4; clone_size: .; d_call: TRBD1; j_call: TRBJ2-3; cdr3_aa: CASSKFRGLGSDTQYF; cdr3_nt: TGTGCCAGCAGCAAATTCAGGGGGCTCGGGTCAGATACGCAGTATTTT
v_call: TRBV14; clone_size: many; d_call: .; j_call: TRBJ2-3; cdr3_aa: CARTLPSTDTQYF; cdr3_nt: TGTGCCAGAACACTACCTAGCACAGATACGCAGTATTTT
v_call: TRBV3-1; clone_size: .; d_call: .; j_call: TRBJ2-7; cdr3_aa: CASSRQSEQYF; cdr3_nt: TGTGCCAGCAGCCGACAGAGCGAGCAGTACTTC
v_call: TRBV12-3/TRBV12-4; clone_size: few; d_call: TRBD1; j_call: TRBJ2-2; cdr3_aa: CASSSRQGNTGELFF; cdr3_nt: TGTGCCAGCAGCTCCAGACAGGGAAACACCGGGGAGCTGTTTTTT
v_call: TRBV20-1; clone_size: .; d_call: .; j_call: TRBJ2-7; cdr3_aa: CSASLRGSGASEQYF; cdr3_nt: TGCAGTGCTAGTTTGAGGGGATCCGGGGCGAGCGAGCAGTACTTC
v_call: TRBV20-1; clone_size: few; d_call: TRBD1; j_call: TRBJ2-4; cdr3_aa: CSALPGTGTPLTKNIQYF; cdr3_nt: TGCAGCGCGCTACCCGGGACAGGGACCCCCCTAACCAAAAACATTCAGTACTTC